This entry is about one T cell receptor beta chain. There is no known antigen for this receptor. No base quality information exists; no much larger clone differs at one position. The data were taken from a study of cytomegalovirus exposure and HLA in healthy donors (dated by TCRdb to the late 2010s). About the full investigation: An earlier analysis of several hundred of the donors reported 250 to 350 Gb of sequence data and roughly 110 million unique TCR beta sequences from roughly 200 million T cells. About 310 gigabases of sequencing data and approximately 84 million unique TCR sequences were included in an early release covering 500 to 750 HLA-typed donors. Among the roughly 400 genotyped donors, 75% to 90% belonged to the genetic ancestry cluster associated with self-reported Caucasian donors. The study aimed to test whether signatures of past pathogen exposure could be identified by cataloging public T cell receptors. The T cell repertoires of 666 subjects were profiled by immunosequencing and related to cytomegalovirus serostatus. Along with the roughly 670-subject first cohort, a separate validation cohort of 120 different subjects was used. High-throughput TCR immunosequencing, statistical association of individual TCRs with disease status, and machine learning were combined to predict cytomegalovirus infection status. In a later analysis, previously published TCR beta repertoires from 670 or so donors were re-analyzed and high-resolution HLA genotyping was added so that TCR occurrence patterns could be studied. Rather than using new phenotypic data, the later analysis identified candidate immune exposures from TCR beta sequences and from how often those sequences occurred across donors. An earlier analysis of approximately 500 of the donors applied high-throughput TCR beta sequencing to assess whether each TCR beta V gene segment acted as functional or pseudogenic. Donor age, sex, ethnicity and CMV serostatus were collected together with the repertoire data. Genome-wide SNP genotypes for about 65% of the 666 donors were used in a later genetic analysis, which treated that subset as a discovery cohort. Every repertoire in the discovery cohort had been generated on one and the same sequencing platform. Both class I and class II loci were covered by HLA typing, at four-digit resolution. Typing coverage differed by locus: A, B, C, DRB1 and DQB1 were typed in about 629-640 donors, DQA1 in 500 to 550, DPA1 in some 610, and DPB1 in around 440. A handful of DR-DQ haplotypes were handled as single units for association and clustering because linkage in the cohort was strong. On average, about 240,000 unique TCR beta nucleotide sequences were sequenced per donor among fewer than 500 genotyped donors of the cohort, with around 19% of those sequences being non-productive. The study at large found these results: In a later analysis, 16,951 TCR beta sequences were associated with specific HLA alleles at a false discovery rate of 0.05. A further reported finding was that TCR beta sequences accurately predicted the HLA-A and HLA-B alleles for most subjects in the first cohort. The earlier analysis of some 540 of the donors excluded approximately 17 rarely observed V segments, including chromosome 9 orphons, because counts were too low. HLA typing was unavailable for some donors at each locus, so association tests used only the typed subset. It was suggested by the authors that the approach could potentially be generalized to other disease states and immunological phenotypes. Strong co-occurrence of HLA alleles, especially DR and DQ, made assigning TCR associations to individual alleles difficult. Compared with equally common non-associated chains, HLA-associated TCR beta chains in a later analysis were more clonally expanded and had lower generation probabilities. In vitro tests confirmed that three of the cytomegalovirus-associated TCR beta chains recognize cytomegalovirus antigens. Most TCR sequences were seen in very few donors, while some public TCRs were found in many individuals. V-gene and J-gene trimming of TCR beta chains was associated with a missense DCLRE1C variant in a later genetic analysis, and the association was replicated in an independent cohort. CMV serostatus was the only immune exposure information available for the cohort. The sequencing pipeline was judged likely to have produced a cluster of highly shared sequence variants as a technical artifact. Roughly uniform sequencing depth across donors was assumed in presence/absence analyses, although this assumption may not hold. In a later analysis, most CMV-associated TCR beta chains were found to appear HLA-restricted, with HLA associations seemingly driven largely by CMV exposure. An earlier analysis of approximately 570 of the donors showed that most TCR beta V segments appeared in productive rearrangements either about 90% or about 30% of the time, which broadly matched IMGT annotations. In a later analysis, TCR association rates were found to vary across HLA loci, with the most associated TCRs seen for DRB1 alleles and the fewest for HLA-C alleles. The study gave a list of 150 to 200 TCR beta chains associated with cytomegalovirus. Some IMGT-functional V segments, including TRBV6-2 and TRBV6-3, could not be told apart with the 87-base-pair reads, so those segments were excluded. In both the original and validation cohorts, the classifier was reported to diagnose cytomegalovirus status with high specificity and sensitivity. Compared with the approximately 720-donor mean, donors in an Asian-associated ancestry cluster had fewer N-insertions in productive TCRs, according to a later genetic analysis. According to a later analysis, parvovirus B19, influenza, CMV and Epstein-Barr virus appeared linked to several top co-occurrence clusters. The cohort was sequenced for TCR beta chains only, and without alpha or paired-chain data the features that could be detected were limited. Linkage disequilibrium might explain the correlated functional status among segregating V segments, but an unknown experimental factor could not be excluded.

V is clipped by 5 bases and J by 2 bases, and the sequence between their germline boundaries is 11 bases long. Reading the germline V gene (reference sequence) gives CDR1 MNHEY and CDR2 SMNVEV. The CDR3, cysteine through phenylalanine, is 14 amino acids long. Only CDR3 DNA remains: 42 bases, in frame from the first base. The cohort was made up of approximately 700 healthy bone marrow donors. At the time of sampling, all cohort members were nominally healthy, though unrecorded immune exposures were likely present. The donor tested CMV seropositive, placing the donor among the 289 seropositive members of the cohort. Every donor gave a peripheral blood sample, and the peripheral blood mononuclear cells from that sample were used for TCR beta sequencing. Genomic DNA was extracted from the blood cell samples with the Qiagen DNeasy Blood Extraction Kit. Receptor amplification or capture employed the immunoSEQ multiplex PCR assay. For the multiplex PCR, a mixture combining 60 forward primers for TCR Vbeta segments and 13 reverse primers for TCR Jbeta segments was used. Amplification of the CDR3 region of rearranged TCR beta genes was performed with a multiplex PCR assay on genomic DNA. Amplified TCR beta libraries were sequenced as 87-base-pair reads on the Illumina HiSeq System. Per the source publication's procedure: Across the 600 to 700 repertoires, a later analysis counted approximately 75 million unique TCR beta chains, some 11 million of which were shared by at least two donors. To remove PCR and sequencing errors, raw reads were error-corrected and collapsed into unique sequences using a nearest-neighbor algorithm that merged closely related sequences. To assign V, D and J gene segments, CDR3 sequences were aligned to IMGT reference sequences. For a sequence to be retained, a match of at least six nucleotides to both a V gene segment and a J gene segment was required. A rearrangement counted as productive if the CDR3 had no stop codons and remained in frame with V and J, and every other rearrangement counted as non-productive. CDR3 was defined by IMGT convention, running from the second conserved V-encoded cysteine to the conserved J-encoded phenylalanine. The earlier analysis of about 560 of the donors excluded any sequence lacking an unambiguous match to a single V gene segment. An earlier analysis of 587 of the donors called V segments functional above 56.7% productive rearrangements and segregating when the between-donor standard deviation exceeded 5%. A statistical classification framework was developed to diagnose cytomegalovirus status using the catalog of TCR beta chain sequences. V and J gene assignment, in a later analysis, came from comparing TCR nucleotide sequences with IMGT/GENE-DB human TR gene sequences. Using the TCRdist pipeline, a later analysis assigned CDR3 sequences along with most-parsimonious VDJ recombination scenarios. In a later analysis, each TCR beta chain was defined by its CDR3 amino acid sequence together with its V-gene family, and reads lacking a unique V-gene family were excluded. In a later analysis, approximately 640 highly shared, low-generation-probability nucleotide sequences were removed to address suspected cross-contamination and a sequencing artifact. In a later analysis, a clonal expansion index for each public chain was calculated from normalized within-repertoire ranks of inferred template counts. In a later analysis, generation probabilities were computed with a VDJ recombination model fitted to out-of-frame rearrangements, and the resulting probabilities were checked against IGoR. Hypergeometric tests were used in a later analysis to score TCR-TCR, TCR-HLA and TCR-CMV co-occurrence, with a repertoire-size bias correction applied to the TCR pairs. To estimate false discovery rates, a later analysis permuted the HLA or CMV assignments 20 times. In a later analysis, co-occurring TCRs were grouped using DBSCAN, with TCRdist sequence similarity added in when clustering inside HLA-allele-positive subsets. Repertoires with fewer than 30,000 or more than 120,000 public chains were left out of co-occurrence clustering, as were roughly five repertoires with anomalous nucleotide sharing. As stored in TCRdb, this immuneACCESS dataset retains in-frame rearrangements with V and J assigned. A fraction of the clones does not appear; measured against another copy, unresolved V genes explain less than half of the discrepancy, and the remainder lacks a known reason. The DNA was the basis for D and trimming; V, J and clone size are from that table. Across this sample there are 79,000 or so clones, with around 70% seen only once. The ten biggest clones cover roughly a sixth of the sample.

The receptor chain draws on TRBV27 and TRBJ2-3; TRBD2 might be the D gene, on 5 matching bases. Input material: PBMCs. This clonotype was sampled from a woman in her thirties or forties in good health and CMV-seropositive. The DNA sequence is given as TGTGCCAGCAGTCTCCGGGATCCCACAGATACGCAGTATTTT. This sequence encodes CASSLRDPTDTQYF.